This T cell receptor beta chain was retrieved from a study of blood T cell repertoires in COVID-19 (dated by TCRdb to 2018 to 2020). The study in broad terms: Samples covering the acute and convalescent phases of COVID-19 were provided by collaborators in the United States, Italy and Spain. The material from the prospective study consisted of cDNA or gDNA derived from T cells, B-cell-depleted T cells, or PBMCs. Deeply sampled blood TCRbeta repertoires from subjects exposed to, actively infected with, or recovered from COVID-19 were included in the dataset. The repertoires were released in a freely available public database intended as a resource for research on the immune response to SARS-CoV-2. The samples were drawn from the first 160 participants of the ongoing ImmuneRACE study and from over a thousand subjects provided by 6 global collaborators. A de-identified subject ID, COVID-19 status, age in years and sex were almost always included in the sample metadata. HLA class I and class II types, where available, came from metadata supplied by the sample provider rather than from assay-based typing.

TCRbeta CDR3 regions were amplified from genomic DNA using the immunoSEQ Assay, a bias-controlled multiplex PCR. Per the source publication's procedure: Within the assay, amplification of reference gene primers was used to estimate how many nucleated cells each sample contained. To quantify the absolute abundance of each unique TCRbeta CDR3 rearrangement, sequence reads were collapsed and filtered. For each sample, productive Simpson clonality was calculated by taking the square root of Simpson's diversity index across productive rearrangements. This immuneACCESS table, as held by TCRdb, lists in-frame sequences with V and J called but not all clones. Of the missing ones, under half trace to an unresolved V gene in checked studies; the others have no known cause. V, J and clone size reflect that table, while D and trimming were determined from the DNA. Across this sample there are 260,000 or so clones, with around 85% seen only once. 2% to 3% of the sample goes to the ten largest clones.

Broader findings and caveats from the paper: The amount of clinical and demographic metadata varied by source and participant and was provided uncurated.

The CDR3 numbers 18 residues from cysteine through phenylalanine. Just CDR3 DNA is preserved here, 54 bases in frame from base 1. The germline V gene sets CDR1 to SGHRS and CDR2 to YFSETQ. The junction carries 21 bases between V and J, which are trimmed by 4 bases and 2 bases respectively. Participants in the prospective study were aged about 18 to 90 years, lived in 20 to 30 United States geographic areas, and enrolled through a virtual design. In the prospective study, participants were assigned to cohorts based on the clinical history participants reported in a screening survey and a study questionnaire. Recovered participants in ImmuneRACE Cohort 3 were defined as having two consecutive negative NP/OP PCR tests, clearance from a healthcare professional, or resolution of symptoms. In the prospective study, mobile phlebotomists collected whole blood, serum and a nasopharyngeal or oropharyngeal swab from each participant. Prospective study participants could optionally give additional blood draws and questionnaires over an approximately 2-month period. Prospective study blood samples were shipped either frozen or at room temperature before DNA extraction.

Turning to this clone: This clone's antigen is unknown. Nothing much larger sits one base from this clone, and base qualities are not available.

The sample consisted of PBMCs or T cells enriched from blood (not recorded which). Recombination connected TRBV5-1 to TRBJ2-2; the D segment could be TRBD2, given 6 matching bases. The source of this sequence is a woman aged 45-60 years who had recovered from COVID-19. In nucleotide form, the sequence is TGCGCCAGCAGCCTAACTCTCGGGGTAGCGGACAACACCGGGGAGCTGTTTTTT. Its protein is CASSLTLGVADNTGELFF.